This TCR beta chain was sequenced in a study of a mutant IDH1 vaccine in newly diagnosed glioma (dated by TCRdb to about 2021). General notes on the study: Vaccination started 4-6 weeks after radiotherapy alone, or was given together with temozolomide cycles in the groups whose treatment included chemotherapy. Of the approximately 29 treated patients, approximately 60% were male and 37.5% were female, and a mean age of roughly 41 years was recorded. Prior to enrollment, patients had been given standard therapy consisting of radiotherapy alone, temozolomide alone, or radiochemotherapy with temozolomide, with the combination given to most patients. The week-35 safety follow-up was designated visit V12, and the week-47 end of study was designated visit V13. Peripheral blood was collected at six visits: V03 (baseline), V05, V07, V10, V12 and V13. Longitudinal TCRB deep sequencing was performed for 25 to 30 treated patients wherever samples were available for exploratory analyses. Summary of the overall study and its limitations: It was noted by the authors that analyses of patient blood samples could not be reproduced owing to sample limitations. No apparent relationship was observed between pseudoprogression and alterations in the top peripheral T cell clonotypes detected by TCRB sequencing. PBMC samples for TCRB deep sequencing were selected based on availability. Vaccine-induced immune responses across multiple MHC alleles were detected in over 85% of patients.

The protocol used for the library was the immunoSEQ multiplex PCR assay. Rearranged TCR beta chain sequences were amplified using the hsTCRB Kit according to the manufacturer's protocol. TCRB libraries were sequenced on an Illumina MiSeq. Per the original workflow: The kit vendor's proprietary platform handled demultiplexing, trimming and gene mapping. TCRdb carries this immuneACCESS record with in-frame sequences only. Its versions omit some clonotypes, under half of them owing to an unresolved V gene in the studies checked, with the rest unexplained. V and J calls and clone size are those listed in that table; D and trimming were worked out from the DNA. The sample table records some 31,000 clones; 84% of these occur just once. The ten largest clones take up around 30% of the sample. The meaning of the sample's time point label: week 47, end of study. Every vaccine dose consisted of 300 ug of a 20-mer mutant IDH1 peptide in Montanide, administered subcutaneously together with topical imiquimod. Across visits V03 through V10, patients got a total of eight vaccinations, given in weeks 1, 3, 5, 7, 11, 15, 19 and 23. Donors had newly diagnosed WHO grade 3 or 4 IDH1-mutant astrocytomas with loss of nuclear ATRX. The samples were drawn from NOA16, a multicentre, single-arm, open-label phase I trial in Germany that tested a mutant IDH1 peptide vaccine in humans for the first time. Genomic DNA for TCRB sequencing was extracted from EDTA blood using the DNeasy Blood and Tissue Kit.

The CDR3 sequence holds 17 residues, the cysteine and phenylalanine included. This entry keeps only the CDR3 DNA: 51 bases, framed from base 1. As encoded in the germline V gene (reference sequence), CDR1 is GTSNPN while CDR2 is SVGIG. Unmatched junction bases come to 16, with V trimmed by 4 bases and J by 6 bases. Details on this clone: Its antigen specificity is not known. No quality values exist for individual bases; no much larger clone is one base distant.

The clonotype comes from a man between 25 and 39 years old with glioma. This sequence uses TRBV30 and TRBJ1-5; TRBD1 matches 9 bases in the middle. This sample comprised PBMCs, obtained from a glioma patient whose treatment included an IDH1 peptide vaccine. The CDR3 sequence is CAWNTPGTGIQGQPQHF. The nucleotide sequence reads TGTGCCTGGAATACCCCCGGGACAGGGATTCAGGGTCAGCCCCAGCATTTT.